The present T cell receptor (beta chain) was sequenced within a study of shared clonotypes between healthy human individuals. Whole-study context: Per-donor plates numbered three CD4 naive, three CD4 memory, two CD8 naive and one CD8 memory.

Overall study results and limits: In a few donors, around 5% of naive CD4 clonotypes appeared in common. Blood alone was sampled, and tissue repertoires likely differ.

This CDR3 is built from 15 residues. V lost 4 bases, J lost 2 bases, and 16 bases lay in between. Germline lookup yields CDR1 SGHRS and CDR2 YFSETQ. Concerning this clone: Its antigen is undetermined.

Method: immunoSEQ multiplex PCR; TCRdb's copy keeps in-frame clones and lacks some. The data show about 2.1 million clones, under 95% seen once. Only CD45RO-negative cells positively selected for CCR7 counted as naive CD8 cells, so terminally differentiated effector memory CD45RA+ cells were excluded. The receptor was derived from a man between 18 and 29 years old in good health. Some clones in this sample may be carry-over from other donors' samples. Sequenced material: naive CD8+ T cells from PBMCs. The V and J genes are TRBV5-1 and TRBJ2-7; TRBD1 might be the D (6 bases). The CDR3 region is CASSTSPDSTYEQYF. The CDR3 nucleotides are TGCGCCAGCAGCACCTCGCCGGACAGCACCTACGAGCAGTACTTC. Drawing the rest from reference TRBV5-1 and TRBJ2-7, the complete variable domain is KAGVTQTPRYLIKTRGQQVTLSCSPISGHRSVSWYQQTPGQGLQFLFEYFSETQRNKGNFPGRFSGRQFSNSRSEMNVSTLELGDSALYLCASSTSPDSTYEQYFGPGTRLTVT.